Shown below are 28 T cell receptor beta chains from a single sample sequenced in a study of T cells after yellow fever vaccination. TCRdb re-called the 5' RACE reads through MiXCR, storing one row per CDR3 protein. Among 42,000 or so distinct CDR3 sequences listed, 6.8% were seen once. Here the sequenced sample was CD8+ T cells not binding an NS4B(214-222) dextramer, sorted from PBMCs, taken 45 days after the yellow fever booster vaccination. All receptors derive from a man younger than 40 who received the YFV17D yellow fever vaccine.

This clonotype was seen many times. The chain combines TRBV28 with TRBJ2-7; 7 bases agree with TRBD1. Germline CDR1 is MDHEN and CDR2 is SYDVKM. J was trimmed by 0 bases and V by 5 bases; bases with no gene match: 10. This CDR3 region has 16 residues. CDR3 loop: CASSDPQGQSSYEQYF. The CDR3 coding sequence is TGTGCCAGCAGTGACCCCCAGGGACAGAGCTCCTACGAGCAGTACTTC.

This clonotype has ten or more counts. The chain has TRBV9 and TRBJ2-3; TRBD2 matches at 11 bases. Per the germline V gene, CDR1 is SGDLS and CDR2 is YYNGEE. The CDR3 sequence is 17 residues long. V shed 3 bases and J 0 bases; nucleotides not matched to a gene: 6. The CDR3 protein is CASSAPLAGDSTDTQYF. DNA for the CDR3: TGTGCCAGCAGCGCCCCACTAGCGGGGGACAGCACAGATACGCAGTATTTT.

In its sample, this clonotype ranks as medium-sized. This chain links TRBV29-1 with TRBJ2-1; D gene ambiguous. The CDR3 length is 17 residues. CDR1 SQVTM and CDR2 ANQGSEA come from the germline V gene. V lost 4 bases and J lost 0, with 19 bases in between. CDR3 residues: CSVGWSSGRGSYNEQFF. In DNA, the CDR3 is TGCAGCGTTGGTTGGTCGTCAGGACGCGGCTCCTACAATGAGCAGTTCTTC.

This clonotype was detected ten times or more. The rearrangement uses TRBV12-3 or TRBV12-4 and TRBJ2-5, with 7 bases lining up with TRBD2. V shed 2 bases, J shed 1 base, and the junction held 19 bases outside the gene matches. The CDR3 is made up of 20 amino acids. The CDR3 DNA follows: TGTGCCAGCAGTTTAAAGGCCCGGGACTACCCTCTTCTCCTCCAAGAGACCCAGTACTTC. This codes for CASSLKARDYPLLLQETQYF.

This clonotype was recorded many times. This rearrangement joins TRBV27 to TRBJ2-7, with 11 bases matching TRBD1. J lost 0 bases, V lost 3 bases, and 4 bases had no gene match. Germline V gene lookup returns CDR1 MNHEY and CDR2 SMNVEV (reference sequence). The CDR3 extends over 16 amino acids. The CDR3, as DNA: TGTGCCAGCAGTTTGACCGGGACAGGGGGCTCCTACGAGCAGTACTTC. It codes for CASSLTGTGGSYEQYF.

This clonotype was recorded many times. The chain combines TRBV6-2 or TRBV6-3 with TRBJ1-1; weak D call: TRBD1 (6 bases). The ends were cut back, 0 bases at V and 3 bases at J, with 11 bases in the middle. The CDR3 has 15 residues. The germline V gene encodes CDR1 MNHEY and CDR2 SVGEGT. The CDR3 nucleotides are TGTGCCAGCAGTTACTCCGGTTACAGGGACACTGAAGCTTTCTTT. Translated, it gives CASSYSGYRDTEAFF.

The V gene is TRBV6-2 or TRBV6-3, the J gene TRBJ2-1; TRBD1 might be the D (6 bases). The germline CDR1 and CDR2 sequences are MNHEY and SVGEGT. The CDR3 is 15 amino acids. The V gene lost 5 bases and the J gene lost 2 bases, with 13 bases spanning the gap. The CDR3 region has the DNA TGTGCCAGCAGTCGGACAGTAAGCCCCTACAATGAGCAGTTCTTC. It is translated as CASSRTVSPYNEQFF.

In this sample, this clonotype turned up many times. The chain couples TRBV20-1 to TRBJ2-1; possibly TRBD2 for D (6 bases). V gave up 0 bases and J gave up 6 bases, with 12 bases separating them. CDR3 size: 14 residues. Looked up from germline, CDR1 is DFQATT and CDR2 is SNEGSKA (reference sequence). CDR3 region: CSAREGDSSNEQFF. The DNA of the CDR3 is TGCAGTGCTAGAGAGGGGGACTCTTCCAATGAGCAGTTCTTC.

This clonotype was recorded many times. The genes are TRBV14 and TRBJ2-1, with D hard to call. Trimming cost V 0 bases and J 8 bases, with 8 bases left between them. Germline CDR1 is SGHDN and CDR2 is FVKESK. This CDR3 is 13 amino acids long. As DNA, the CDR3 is TGTGCCAGCAGCCAAGAACCCCTCTATGAGCAGTTCTTC. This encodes CASSQEPLYEQFF.

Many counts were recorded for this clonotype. Here the CDR3 reads CASSNLGTGDSNQPQHF. The CDR3 bases are TGTGCCAGCTCGAACCTAGGGACAGGAGATAGCAATCAGCCCCAGCATTTT. The chain employs TRBV21-1 and TRBJ1-5; no check of the table's D call, TRBD1, against the DNA was made. TRBV21-1 is flagged as a pseudogene. The CDR3 consists of 17 residues.

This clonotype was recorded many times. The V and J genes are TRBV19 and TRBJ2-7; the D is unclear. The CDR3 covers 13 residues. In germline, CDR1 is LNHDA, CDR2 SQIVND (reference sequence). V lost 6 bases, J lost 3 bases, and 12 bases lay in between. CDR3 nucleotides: TGTGCCAGTAGCAGCGACCCAAACTACGAGCAGTACTTC. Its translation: CASSSDPNYEQYF.

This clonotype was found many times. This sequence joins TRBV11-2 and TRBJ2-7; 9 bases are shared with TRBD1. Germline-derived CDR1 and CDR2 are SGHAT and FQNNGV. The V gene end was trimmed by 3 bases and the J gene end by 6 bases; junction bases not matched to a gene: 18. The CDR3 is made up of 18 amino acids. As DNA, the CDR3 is TGTGCCAGCAGCTTCCCCCATCGACAGGGGGTAGAGTGGTTCGAGCAGTACTTC. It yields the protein CASSFPHRQGVEWFEQYF.

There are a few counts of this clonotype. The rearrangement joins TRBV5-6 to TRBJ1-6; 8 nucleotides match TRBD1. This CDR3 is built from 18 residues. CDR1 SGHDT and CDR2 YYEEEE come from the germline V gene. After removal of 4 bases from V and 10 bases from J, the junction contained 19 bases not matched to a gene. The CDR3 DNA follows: TGTGCCAGCAGCGACCTCCCCGGGACAGGCAACGGCGGATCACCCCTCCACTTT. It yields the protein CASSDLPGTGNGGSPLHF.

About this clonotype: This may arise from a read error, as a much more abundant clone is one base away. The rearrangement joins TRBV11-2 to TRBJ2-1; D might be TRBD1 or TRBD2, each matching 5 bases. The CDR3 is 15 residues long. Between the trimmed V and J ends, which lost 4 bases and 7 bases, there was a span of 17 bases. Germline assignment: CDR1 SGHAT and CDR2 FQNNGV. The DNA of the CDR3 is TGTGCCAGCAGCTCCGGGGCTCCCAGTTCTAATGAGCAGTTCTTC. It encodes CASSSGAPSSNEQFF.

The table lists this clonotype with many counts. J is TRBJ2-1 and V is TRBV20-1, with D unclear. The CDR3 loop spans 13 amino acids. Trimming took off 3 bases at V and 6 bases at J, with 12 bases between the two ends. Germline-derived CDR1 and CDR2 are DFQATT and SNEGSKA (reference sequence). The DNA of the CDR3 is TGCAGTGCTAGGCCCCTCTTTGGCAATGAGCAGTTCTTC. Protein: CSARPLFGNEQFF.

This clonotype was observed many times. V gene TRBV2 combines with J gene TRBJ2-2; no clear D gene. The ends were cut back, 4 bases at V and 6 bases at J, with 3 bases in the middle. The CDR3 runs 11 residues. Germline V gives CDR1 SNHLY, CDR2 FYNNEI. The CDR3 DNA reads TGTGCCAGCAGTGTCTCCGGGGAGCTGTTTTTT. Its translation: CASSVSGELFF.

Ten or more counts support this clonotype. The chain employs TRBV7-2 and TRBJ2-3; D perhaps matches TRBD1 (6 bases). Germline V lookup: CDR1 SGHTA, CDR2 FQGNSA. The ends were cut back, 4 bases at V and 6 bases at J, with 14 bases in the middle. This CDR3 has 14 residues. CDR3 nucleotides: TGTGCCAGCAGCTCAGTGGGGGCGGTGGATACGCAGTATTTT. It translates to CASSSVGAVDTQYF.

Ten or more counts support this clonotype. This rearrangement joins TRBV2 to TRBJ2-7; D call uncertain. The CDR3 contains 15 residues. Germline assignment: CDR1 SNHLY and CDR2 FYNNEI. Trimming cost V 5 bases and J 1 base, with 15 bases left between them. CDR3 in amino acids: CASSKMKGGSYEQYF. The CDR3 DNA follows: TGTGCCAGCAGTAAAATGAAAGGCGGTTCCTACGAGCAGTACTTC. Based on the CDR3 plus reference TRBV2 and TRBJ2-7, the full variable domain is EPEVTQTPSHQVTQMGQEVILRCVPISNHLYFYWYRQILGQKVEFLVSFYNNEISEKSEIFDDQFSVERPDGSNFTLKIRSTKLEDSAMYFCASSKMKGGSYEQYFGPGTRLTVT.

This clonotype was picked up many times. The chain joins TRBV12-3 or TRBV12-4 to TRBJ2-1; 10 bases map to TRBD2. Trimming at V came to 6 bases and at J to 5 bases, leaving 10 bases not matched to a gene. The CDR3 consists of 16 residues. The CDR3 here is CASSITGLAFNNEQFF. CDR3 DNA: TGTGCCAGCAGCATAACGGGACTAGCGTTTAACAATGAGCAGTTCTTC.

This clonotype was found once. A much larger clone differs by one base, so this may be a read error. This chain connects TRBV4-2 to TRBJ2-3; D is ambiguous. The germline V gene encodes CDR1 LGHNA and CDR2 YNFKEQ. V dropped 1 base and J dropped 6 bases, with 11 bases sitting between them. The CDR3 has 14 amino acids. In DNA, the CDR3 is TGTGCCAGCAGCCAAGCCGGGTTCGATGATACGCAGTATTTT. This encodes CASSQAGFDDTQYF.

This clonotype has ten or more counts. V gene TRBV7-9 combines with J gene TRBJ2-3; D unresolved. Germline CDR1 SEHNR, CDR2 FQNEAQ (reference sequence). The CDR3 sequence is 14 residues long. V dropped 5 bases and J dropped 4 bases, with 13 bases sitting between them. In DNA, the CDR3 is TGTGCCAGCAGCCCCAATAACATCGCAGATACGCAGTATTTT. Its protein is CASSPNNIADTQYF.

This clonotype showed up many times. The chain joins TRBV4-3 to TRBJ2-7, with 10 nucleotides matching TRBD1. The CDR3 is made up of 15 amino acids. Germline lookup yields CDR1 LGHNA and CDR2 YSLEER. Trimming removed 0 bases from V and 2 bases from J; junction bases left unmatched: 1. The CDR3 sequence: CASSQEGTGAYEQYF. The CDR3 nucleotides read TGCGCCAGCAGCCAAGAGGGGACAGGGGCCTACGAGCAGTACTTC.

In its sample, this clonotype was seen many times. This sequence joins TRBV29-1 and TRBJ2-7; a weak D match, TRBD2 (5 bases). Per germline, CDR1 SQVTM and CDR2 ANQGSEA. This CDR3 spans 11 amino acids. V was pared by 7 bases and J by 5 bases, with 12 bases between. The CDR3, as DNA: TGCAGCGCTCAGAGAGGGCACGAGCAGTACTTC. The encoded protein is CSAQRGHEQYF.

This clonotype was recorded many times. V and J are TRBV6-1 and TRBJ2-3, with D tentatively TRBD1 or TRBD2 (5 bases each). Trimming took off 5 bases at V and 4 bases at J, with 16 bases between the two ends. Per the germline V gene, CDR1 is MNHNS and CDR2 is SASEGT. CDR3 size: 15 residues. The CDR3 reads CASSLSDGGADTQYF. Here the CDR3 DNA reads TGTGCCAGCAGTCTAAGCGATGGGGGTGCAGATACGCAGTATTTT.

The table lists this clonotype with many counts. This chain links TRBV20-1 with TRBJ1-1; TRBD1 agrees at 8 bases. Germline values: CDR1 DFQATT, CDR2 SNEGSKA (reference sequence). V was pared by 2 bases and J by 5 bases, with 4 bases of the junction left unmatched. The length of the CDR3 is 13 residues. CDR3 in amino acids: CSARLTGGTEAFF. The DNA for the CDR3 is TGCAGTGCTAGATTAACAGGGGGAACTGAAGCTTTCTTT.

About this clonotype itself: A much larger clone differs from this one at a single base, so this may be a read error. The CDR3 coding sequence is TGTGCCACCACTGATTTGAGGTCGGCAGGGGTCACGTCCTACGAGCAGTACTTC. It encodes CATTDLRSAGVTSYEQYF. The V gene is TRBV24-1, the J gene TRBJ2-7, with D tentatively TRBD1 (6 bases). CDR3 size: 18 residues. Germline V CDR1 and CDR2: KGHDR, SFDVKD.

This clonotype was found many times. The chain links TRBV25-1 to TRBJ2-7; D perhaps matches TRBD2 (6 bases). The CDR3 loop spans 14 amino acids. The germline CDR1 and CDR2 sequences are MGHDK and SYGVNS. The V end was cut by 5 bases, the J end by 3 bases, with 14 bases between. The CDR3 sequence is CASSFNSGDYEQYF. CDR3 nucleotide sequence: TGTGCCAGCAGTTTCAACTCGGGGGACTACGAGCAGTACTTC.

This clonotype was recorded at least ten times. The CDR3 reads CSVPGMAGTYEQYF. CDR3 DNA: TGCAGCGTCCCCGGGATGGCAGGGACCTACGAGCAGTACTTC. This sequence joins TRBV29-1 and TRBJ2-7; TRBD1 or TRBD2 may be the D gene (5 bases each). The CDR3 totals 14 residues. Trimming took off 6 bases at V and 2 bases at J, with 17 bases between the two ends. Germline CDR1 and CDR2: SQVTM and ANQGSEA.